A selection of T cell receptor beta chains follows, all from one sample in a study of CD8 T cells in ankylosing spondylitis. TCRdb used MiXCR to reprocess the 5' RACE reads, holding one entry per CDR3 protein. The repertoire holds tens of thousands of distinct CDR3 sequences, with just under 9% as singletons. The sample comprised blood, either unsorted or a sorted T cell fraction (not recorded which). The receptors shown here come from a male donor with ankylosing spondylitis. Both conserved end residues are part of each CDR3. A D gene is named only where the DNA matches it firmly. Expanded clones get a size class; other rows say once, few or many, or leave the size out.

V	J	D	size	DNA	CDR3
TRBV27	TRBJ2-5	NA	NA	TGTGCCAGCGGGAGTTCGGGAGAGACCCAGTACTTC	CASGSSGETQYF
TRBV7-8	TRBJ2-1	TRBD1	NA	TGTGCCAGCAGCTTAGTGGGACAGGGAGGCTACAATGAGCAGTTCTTC	CASSLVGQGGYNEQFF
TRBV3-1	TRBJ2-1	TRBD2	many	TGTGCCAGCAGCCCTCTGGGACTAGCGGGAGGGCGTAATGAGCAGTTCTTC	CASSPLGLAGGRNEQFF
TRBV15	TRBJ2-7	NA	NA	TGTGCCACCAGCTGGGGAACAGCCTACGAGCAGTACTTC	CATSWGTAYEQYF
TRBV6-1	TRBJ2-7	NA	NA	TGTGCCAGCAGTGAAAAAACCTACGAGCAGTACTTC	CASSEKTYEQYF
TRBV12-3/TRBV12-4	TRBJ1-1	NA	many	TGTGCCAGCAGTCTATTAGGGGACACTGAAGCTTTCTTT	CASSLLGDTEAFF
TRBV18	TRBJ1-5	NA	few	TGTGCCAGCTCTCCCGACGGCCATAGCAATCAGCCCCAGCATTTT	CASSPDGHSNQPQHF
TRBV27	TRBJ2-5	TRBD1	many	TGTGCCAGTACCCCCGGGACAGGCCCTCAAGAGACCCAGTACTTC	CASTPGTGPQETQYF
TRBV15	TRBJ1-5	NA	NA	TGTGCCACCAGCAGAGGCTCGGACAGCTTCAATCAGCCCCAGCATTTT	CATSRGSDSFNQPQHF
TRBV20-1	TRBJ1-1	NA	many	TGCAGTGCTAAGGGGGGACCCATGAACACTGAAGCTTTCTTT	CSAKGGPMNTEAFF
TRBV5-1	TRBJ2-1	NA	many	TGCGCCAGCAGCCCAATAGGGGGGGAGACATACAATGAGCAGTTCTTC	CASSPIGGETYNEQFF
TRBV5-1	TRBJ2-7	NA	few	TGCGCCAGCAGCTTGGCACGGACAAGGTCCTACGAGCAGTACTTC	CASSLARTRSYEQYF
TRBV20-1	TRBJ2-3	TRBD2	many	TGCAGTGCAACGACCCACCCGAAGCGGGAATTCACAGATACGCAGTATTTT	CSATTHPKREFTDTQYF
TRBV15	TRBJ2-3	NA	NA	TGTGCCACCAGCAGAACCCCGGGCCCCACAGATACGCAGTATTTT	CATSRTPGPTDTQYF
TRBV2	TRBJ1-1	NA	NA	TGTGCCAGCAGTGAACCCGTCGGCGGCATGAACACTGAAGCTTTCTTT	CASSEPVGGMNTEAFF
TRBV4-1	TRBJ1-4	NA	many	TGCGCCAGCAGTCCAGGAGCTAATGAAAAACTGTTTTTT	CASSPGANEKLFF
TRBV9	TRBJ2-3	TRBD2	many	TGTGCCAGCAGCCCCCATAGCGGGAGCACAGATACGCAGTATTTT	CASSPHSGSTDTQYF
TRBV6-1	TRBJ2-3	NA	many	TGTGCCAGCAGTGAATTCGGAGGGCCTTATAGCACAGATACGCAGTATTTT	CASSEFGGPYSTDTQYF
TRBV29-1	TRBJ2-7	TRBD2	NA	TGCAGCGTGGAGCGGGACCCCTACGAGCAGTACTTC	CSVERDPYEQYF
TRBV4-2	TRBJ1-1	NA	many	TGTGCCAGCAGCCAAGGAATTTTGGGAAACACTGAAGCTTTCTTT	CASSQGILGNTEAFF
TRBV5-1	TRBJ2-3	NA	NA	TGCGCCAGCAGCTTGAGAGGGGCAGGCACAGATACGCAGTATTTT	CASSLRGAGTDTQYF
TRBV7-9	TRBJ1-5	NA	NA	TGTGCCAGCAGCGCCGGACCCCATCAGCCCCAGCATTTT	CASSAGPHQPQHF
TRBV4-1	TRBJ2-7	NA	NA	TGCGCCAGCAGCCAAGATCGGGCGGGAAGCGACGAGCAGTACTTC	CASSQDRAGSDEQYF
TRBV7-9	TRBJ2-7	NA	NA	TGTGCCAGCAGCTTAATGGGTGCGGAGCAGTACTTC	CASSLMGAEQYF